These 18 T cell receptor beta chains share one sample of origin, sequenced in a study of blood T cell repertoires in COVID-19 (dated by TCRdb to 2018 to 2020). The protocol used for the library was the immunoSEQ multiplex PCR assay. The immuneACCESS repertoire file appears here via TCRdb, limited to in-frame rearrangements. These files lack a portion of the clones; in checked studies, under half of the deficit traces to unresolved V genes, and the cause of the others is not known. This sample has 540,000 or so clones in its table, and about 89% of those were observed once. Under 8.5% of the sample is taken by the ten largest. The sample consisted of peripheral blood. These TCRs come from a woman between 50 and 59 years old with COVID-19, enrolled during active disease.

This chain connects TRBV12-3 or TRBV12-4 to TRBJ1-2; D remains unclear. The CDR3 has 13 amino acids. Trimming stripped 3 bases from V and 6 bases from J, with 11 bases between. The CDR3 coding sequence is TGTGCCAGCAGTTTCGCACTTGACAATGGCTACACCTTC. Amino acids: CASSFALDNGYTF.

V is TRBV9 and J is TRBJ1-2; D is uncertain. Between the trimmed V and J ends, which lost 5 bases and 8 bases, there was a span of 19 bases. The CDR3 contains 14 residues. CDR1 is SGDLS and CDR2 is YYNGEE in the germline V gene. DNA of the CDR3: TGTGCCAGCAGTAAAGAGGGCGTTTTTAAAGGCTACACCTTC. Translating gives CASSKEGVFKGYTF.

CDR3 residues: CASSLSGATRNTIYF. The CDR3 DNA sequence: TGTGCCAGCAGCCTGTCAGGGGCGACAAGAAACACCATATATTTT. The chain carries TRBV5-5 and TRBJ1-3; D might be TRBD1 (6 bases). V was trimmed by 4 bases and J by 5 bases, leaving 16 bases between them. The CDR3 contains 15 residues. The V gene's germline CDR1 is SGHKS and CDR2 YYEKEE (reference sequence).

The chain joins TRBV7-8 to TRBJ1-4, with D hard to call. Trimming left V 2 bases short and J 7 bases short, with 17 bases between. This CDR3 is built from 16 residues. Per germline, CDR1 SGHVS and CDR2 FQNEAQ. The CDR3 loop reads CASSLNLGSRGEKLFF. The DNA of the CDR3 is TGTGCCAGCAGCTTAAATTTAGGGAGCCGAGGTGAAAAACTGTTTTTT.

The CDR3: CASSFGGYNEQFF. The CDR3 DNA sequence: TGTGCCAGCAGTTTCGGGGGCTACAATGAGCAGTTCTTC. The rearrangement joins TRBV27 to TRBJ2-1; a possible D gene is TRBD2 (6 bases). Germline V CDR1 and CDR2: MNHEY, SMNVEV (reference sequence). V lost 3 bases and J lost 3, with 6 bases in between. The CDR3 loop spans 13 amino acids.

This clone was counted once. This chain uses TRBV24-1 with TRBJ2-3; 8 bases are shared with TRBD1. Per the germline V gene, CDR1 is KGHDR and CDR2 is SFDVKD. This CDR3 has 16 residues. V was clipped by 0 bases and J by 2 bases; unmatched bases: 3. DNA for the CDR3: TGTGCCACCAGTGATTTGAGGGGACAGGTCACAGATACGCAGTATTTT. The encoded protein is CATSDLRGQVTDTQYF.

The V call is TRBV13, the J call TRBJ1-5; D possibly corresponds to TRBD1 (5 bases). V gave up 3 bases and J gave up 6 bases, with 12 bases separating them. This CDR3 has 14 amino acids. Germline V lookup: CDR1 PRHDT, CDR2 FYEKMQ (reference sequence). The CDR3 DNA is TGTGCCAGCAGCTTGGGGGGGGGAGGTCAGCCCCAGCATTTT. Residues: CASSLGGGGQPQHF.

V gene TRBV7-9 combines with J gene TRBJ2-7, with TRBD1 matching 7 bases. J was trimmed by 3 bases and V by 6 bases; bases with no gene match: 8. In germline, CDR1 is SEHNR, CDR2 FQNEAQ (reference sequence). The CDR3 is 14 amino acids. Here the CDR3 DNA reads TGTGCCAGCAGTTCTCAGGGGGTCCGCTACGAGCAGTACTTC. Translated, it gives CASSSQGVRYEQYF. Filled out from reference TRBV7-9 and TRBJ2-7, the complete variable domain reads DTGVSQNPRHKITKRGQNVTFRCDPISEHNRLYWYRQTLGQGPEFLTYFQNEAQLEKSRLLSDRFSAERPKGSFSTLEIQRTEQGDSAMYLCASSSQGVRYEQYFGPGTRLTVT.

The rearrangement joins TRBV28 to TRBJ2-7, with 11 bases lining up with TRBD2. CDR1 and CDR2 from the germline V gene are MDHEN and SYDVKM. CDR3 size: 15 residues. V lost 8 bases and J lost 4; bases outside the gene matches: 10. CDR3 bases: TGTGCCAGCGGGAACAAACTAGCGGGAGAATACGAGCAGTACTTC. Its protein is CASGNKLAGEYEQYF.

J is TRBJ1-5 and V is TRBV19; D may be TRBD1 (6 bases). CDR3 length equals 14 residues. Germline CDR1 reads LNHDA; CDR2 reads SQIVND (reference sequence). V lost 3 bases and J 5 bases, leaving 11 bases between the germline ends. The CDR3 region is CASSIVTGDQPQHF. The DNA for the CDR3 is TGTGCCAGTAGTATTGTGACAGGAGATCAGCCCCAGCATTTT.

The J gene is TRBJ2-3, the V gene TRBV10-1, with D tentatively TRBD1 (5 bases). With 4 bases removed from V and 5 bases from J, the gap between germline ends came to 10 bases. Germline values: CDR1 WNHNN, CDR2 SYGVQD (reference sequence). The CDR3 length is 13 residues. CDR3 sequence: CASSAQGKDTQYF. The CDR3 nucleotides read TGCGCCAGCAGTGCGCAGGGTAAAGATACGCAGTATTTT.

The chain is built from TRBV9 and TRBJ1-2; 7 bases align to TRBD1. CDR1 is SGDLS and CDR2 is YYNGEE in the germline V gene. J lost 8 bases, V lost 1 base, and 5 bases had no gene match. The CDR3 sequence is 13 residues long. DNA of the CDR3: TGTGCCAGCAGCGTAACAGGGGTTTGGGGCTACACCTTC. Its translation is CASSVTGVWGYTF.

The rearrangement uses TRBV6-5 and TRBJ1-5; a weak D match, TRBD1 (5 bases). Germline lookup yields CDR1 MNHEY and CDR2 SVGAGI. Deletions cut 0 bases from V and 4 bases from J, with 10 bases between. CDR3 length equals 15 residues. This chain's CDR3 is CASSYSPGVNQPQHF. CDR3 sequence (DNA): TGTGCCAGCAGTTACTCGCCGGGGGTTAATCAGCCCCAGCATTTT.

The chain uses TRBV28 and TRBJ1-4; 8 positions agree with TRBD1. V was pared by 4 bases and J by 3 bases, with 7 bases of the junction left unmatched. CDR1 is MDHEN and CDR2 is SYDVKM in the germline V gene. The CDR3 has 16 amino acids. The CDR3 nucleotides are TGTGCCAGCAGTTCACCAGGGGGCGCCTCTAATGAAAAACTGTTTTTT. It encodes CASSSPGGASNEKLFF.

The chain is built from TRBV9 and TRBJ2-2; D not certain. This CDR3 is 11 amino acids long. V was clipped by 5 bases and J by 7 bases, with 6 bases between them. CDR1 and CDR2 (germline): SGDLS, YYNGEE. Here the CDR3 reads CASRRGGELFF. DNA for the CDR3: TGTGCCAGCAGAAGAGGCGGGGAGCTGTTTTTT.

The J gene is TRBJ2-2, the V gene TRBV29-1, with 7 nucleotides matching TRBD1. V was pared by 5 bases and J by 1 base, with 7 bases of the junction left unmatched. This CDR3 region has 15 residues. The V gene's germline CDR1 is SQVTM and CDR2 ANQGSEA. In DNA form, the CDR3 reads TGCAGCGTTATCCTCCGGGACAGGAACACCGGGGAGCTGTTTTTT. This codes for CSVILRDRNTGELFF.

V and J are TRBV11-2 and TRBJ2-2; 7 bases match TRBD1. Per the germline V gene, CDR1 is SGHAT and CDR2 is FQNNGV. CDR3 length: 16 amino acids. After removal of 6 bases from V and 0 bases from J, the junction contained 7 bases not matched to a gene. The CDR3 DNA reads TGTGCCAGCAGGGAACCGGGACAGACGAACACCGGGGAGCTGTTTTTT. It translates to CASREPGQTNTGELFF.

The genes are TRBV2 and TRBJ2-5, with D possibly matching TRBD1 (5 bases). Trimming pared 8 bases from V and 0 bases from J, leaving 10 bases between. CDR3 length: 13 amino acids. Germline CDR1 and CDR2: SNHLY and FYNNEI. CDR3 sequence (DNA): TGTGCCAGCTGTTCAGGGTACCAAGAGACCCAGTACTTC. Its translation: CASCSGYQETQYF.